This TCR beta chain originates from a study of T cells in women clearing cervical HPV infection. Whole-study context: Cases' blood sampling followed lesion detection by median around 150 days (90 to 200). The study, taken as a whole, reports: T-cell numbers per sample were unknown and may explain richness differences.

The CDR3 contains 16 residues. V lost 4 bases, J lost 2 bases, and 8 bases stayed unmatched. Germline V gene data show CDR1 as LGHNA and CDR2 as YNFKEQ. As concerns this clone: Its antigen is unidentified. The CDR3 end lies 3 residues beyond the end of the read and is filled in from the germline J gene.

Sequencing was performed with immunoSEQ multiplex PCR; in TCRdb, only in-frame clones are kept and a portion is missing. This table holds about 39,000 clones. The TCR comes from a woman aged 18 to 75 with a cervical HPV16 infection that either progressed to CIN3+ or cleared (not recorded which). V and J are TRBV4-2 and TRBJ2-7; 10 bases agree with TRBD1. The sequenced sample consisted of blood buffy coat. Partial CDR3 DNA: TGTGCCAGCAGCCCCGGGACAGGGGTTCGGACCTACGAG. Its protein is CASSPGTGVRTYE. The entire CDR3 reads CASSPGTGVRTYEQYF.